The next 19 T cell receptor beta chains were all read from a single sample in a study of blood T cell repertoires in COVID-19. Measured with immunoSEQ multiplex PCR; TCRdb has only the in-frame clones, and not every one. The data contain fewer than 200,000 clones, 87% of them singletons. Material for sequencing was peripheral blood. These receptors were collected from a woman aged 70 to 79 with COVID-19, enrolled during active disease.

The V and J genes are TRBV2 and TRBJ2-3, with a possible D match to TRBD1 (5 bases). Germline V CDR1 and CDR2: SNHLY, FYNNEI. Trimming shortened V by 5 bases and J by 0 bases, and 12 bases separated the two germline ends. CDR3 length equals 15 residues. The DNA for the CDR3 is TGTGCCAGCAGTTTTCAGGGCATCAGCACAGATACGCAGTATTTT. This encodes CASSFQGISTDTQYF.

The chain uses TRBV5-6 and TRBJ2-5, with D perhaps TRBD1 (5 bases). This CDR3 is 16 amino acids long. Germline lookup yields CDR1 SGHDT and CDR2 YYEEEE. Trimming pared 4 bases from V and 4 bases from J, leaving 20 bases between. Here the CDR3 reads CASSGAPASSVETQYF. CDR3 bases: TGTGCCAGCAGCGGGGCACCAGCAAGTTCAGTAGAGACCCAGTACTTC.

In its sample, this clone was seen a few times. The chain is built from TRBV7-5 and TRBJ2-1; the table's D call, TRBD2, was not checked against the DNA. TRBV7-5 is termed a pseudogene. The CDR3 totals 15 residues. CDR3 coding DNA: TGTGCCAGAAGCTTAAAAGCGGGGACCTACAATGAGCAGTTCTTC. It yields the protein CARSLKAGTYNEQFF.

The chain couples TRBV10-1 to TRBJ1-6; D not certain. Trimming pared 2 bases from V and 5 bases from J, leaving 10 bases between. Germline loops: CDR1 WNHNN, CDR2 SYGVQD (reference sequence). The CDR3 extends over 15 amino acids. CDR3 sequence reads: CASSEVVRNNSPLHF. Here the CDR3 DNA reads TGCGCCAGCAGTGAGGTGGTCAGAAATAATTCACCCCTCCACTTT.

This sequence joins TRBV9 and TRBJ1-1, with D perhaps matching TRBD1 (6 bases). The CDR3 is 14 residues long. Germline V lookup: CDR1 SGDLS, CDR2 YYNGEE. Between the trimmed V and J ends, which lost 1 base and 3 bases, there was a span of 10 bases. CDR3 sequence: CASSVSGQYTEAFF. In DNA, the CDR3 is TGTGCCAGCAGCGTATCTGGACAGTACACTGAAGCTTTCTTT.

This clone was counted only a few times. CDR3 residues: CASSPITGAHYGYTF. The CDR3 nucleotides read TGTGCCAGCTCACCAATAACAGGGGCCCACTATGGCTACACCTTC. This chain links TRBV18 with TRBJ1-2, with 7 bases that match TRBD1. With 2 bases clipped from V and 3 bases from J, the junction kept 6 bases outside the gene matches. The CDR3 is 15 amino acids. Germline lookup yields CDR1 KGHSH and CDR2 LQKENI.

The V gene is TRBV19, the J gene TRBJ2-2; D remains unclear. This CDR3 has 13 amino acids. Germline V lookup: CDR1 LNHDA, CDR2 SQIVND (reference sequence). Trimming left V 3 bases short and J 7 bases short, with 9 bases between. CDR3 coding DNA: TGTGCCAGTAGTATCGGGTCGGGCGGGGAGCTGTTTTTT. Translated: CASSIGSGGELFF.

The chain joins TRBV5-4 to TRBJ1-5, with 9 bases aligning to TRBD1. The V and J ends lost 2 bases and 1 base, in that order; junction bases with no gene match: 4. Germline assignment: CDR1 SGHNT and CDR2 YYREEE (reference sequence). This CDR3 spans 16 amino acids. The CDR3 DNA is TGTGCCAGCAGCTTATTTGGGACAGGGAGCAATCAGCCCCAGCATTTT. This translates into CASSLFGTGSNQPQHF. Looking up the rest from reference TRBV5-4 and TRBJ1-5 gives the full variable domain: ETGVTQSPTHLIKTRGQQVTLRCSSQSGHNTVSWYQQALGQGPQFIFQYYREEENGRGNFPPRFSGLQFPNYSSELNVNALELDDSALYLCASSLFGTGSNQPQHFGDGTRLSIL.

The rearrangement joins TRBV3-1 (or the pseudogene TRBV3-2) to TRBJ1-3; 9 bases line up with TRBD1. CDR1 and CDR2 from the germline V gene are LGHDT and YNNKEL (reference sequence). CDR3 size: 16 residues. J was trimmed by 2 bases and V by 0 bases; bases with no gene match: 2. CDR3 loop: CASSQEQGAPGNTIYF. The CDR3 DNA reads as TGTGCCAGCAGCCAAGAACAGGGGGCGCCTGGAAACACCATATATTTT.

The chain recombines TRBV6-2 or TRBV6-3 with TRBJ2-7; 9 nucleotides line up with TRBD1. Germline V lookup: CDR1 MNHEY, CDR2 SVGEGT. The CDR3 has 13 amino acids. The V and J ends lost 5 bases and 7 bases, in that order; junction bases with no gene match: 6. The CDR3 region has the DNA TGTGCCAGCAGTACCGGGACAGGGAGGGAGCAGTACTTC. Its translation is CASSTGTGREQYF.

The rearrangement links TRBV28 to TRBJ2-5; 7 bases map to TRBD1. Unmatched junction bases numbered 13, after V lost 7 bases and J lost 5 bases. The CDR3 length is 15 residues. Per germline, CDR1 MDHEN and CDR2 SYDVKM. CDR3 amino acids: CASIPNRGGRETQYF. In DNA, the CDR3 is TGTGCCAGCATACCGAACAGGGGCGGTCGGGAGACCCAGTACTTC.

The chain has TRBV28 and TRBJ2-1, with 9 bases lining up with TRBD1. J lost 6 bases, V lost 2 bases, and 8 bases had no gene match. The CDR3 is 16 amino acids. Germline V gives CDR1 MDHEN, CDR2 SYDVKM. CDR3 protein: CASSLQGTGILNEQFF. The CDR3 region has the DNA TGTGCCAGCAGTTTACAGGGGACAGGGATCCTCAATGAGCAGTTCTTC.

The chain joins TRBV5-1 to TRBJ2-3; TRBD2 agrees at 12 bases. The V and J ends lost 4 bases and 5 bases, in that order; junction bases with no gene match: 5. CDR3 size: 15 residues. Germline values: CDR1 SGHRS, CDR2 YFSETQ. The CDR3: CASSPSGRAGDTQYF. CDR3 sequence (DNA): TGCGCCAGCAGCCCTAGCGGGAGGGCCGGAGATACGCAGTATTTT.

This clone was observed a single time. This chain uses TRBV4-1 with TRBJ2-5; maybe TRBD2 (7 bases). CDR1 is MGHRA and CDR2 is YSYEKL in the germline V gene. V was pared by 5 bases and J by 5 bases, with 12 bases between. The CDR3 has 13 residues. The CDR3 nucleotides are TGCGCCAGCAGCAGGGGGGGCCGGGAGACCCAGTACTTC. Its protein is CASSRGGRETQYF.

This chain uses TRBV3-1 (or the pseudogene TRBV3-2) with TRBJ1-3; TRBD1 agrees at 9 bases. The V gene end was trimmed by 4 bases and the J gene end by 3 bases; junction bases not matched to a gene: 4. The CDR3 totals 15 residues. CDR1 is LGHDT and CDR2 is YNNKEL in the germline V gene (reference sequence). CDR3 DNA: TGTGCCAGCAGCCGAAACAGGGGGCGTGGAAACACCATATATTTT. Its protein is CASSRNRGRGNTIYF.

This rearrangement joins TRBV19 to TRBJ2-5; 7 nucleotides line up with TRBD2. The CDR3 loop spans 17 amino acids. The trim removed 3 bases at V and 4 bases at J, leaving 14 bases unmatched. From germline, CDR1 is LNHDA and CDR2 SQIVND (reference sequence). The CDR3 nucleotides read TGTGCCAGTAGTATTCGACGGGGAGGGGAGGTAGCAGAGACCCAGTACTTC. Its protein is CASSIRRGGEVAETQYF. The whole variable domain, remainder taken from reference TRBV19 and TRBJ2-5, is DGGITQSPKYLFRKEGQNVTLSCEQNLNHDAMYWYRQDPGQGLRLIYYSQIVNDFQKGDIAEGYSVSREKKESFPLTVTSAQKNPTAFYLCASSIRRGGEVAETQYFGPGTRLLVL.

This sequence joins TRBV5-5 and TRBJ2-1; the match to TRBD2 covers 12 bases. The V segment lost 7 bases and the J segment 9 bases; nucleotides outside the gene matches: 8. Germline loops: CDR1 SGHKS, CDR2 YYEKEE (reference sequence). CDR3 length equals 14 residues. The CDR3, as DNA: TGTGCCAGCCGGAGACTAGCGGGAGAACTTGAGCAGTTCTTC. Translated: CASRRLAGELEQFF.

This clone was seen once. The CDR3 region has the DNA TGTGCCAGCAGCTCGTACACACCGGGACTGACTTTACGAGGGCAGTACTTC. This sequence encodes CASSSYTPGLTLRGQYF. The chain is built from TRBV7-2 and TRBJ2-7; D perhaps matches TRBD2 (6 bases). The V gene's germline CDR1 is SGHTA and CDR2 FQGNSA. The V gene lost 4 bases and the J gene lost 9 bases, with 28 bases spanning the gap. There are 17 residues in the CDR3.

V is TRBV5-1 and J is TRBJ2-7, with a weak D call TRBD2 (6 bases). V lost 6 bases to trimming and J lost 3 bases, with 13 bases between them. The V gene's germline CDR1 is SGHRS and CDR2 YFSETQ. The CDR3 sequence is 13 residues long. CDR3 bases: TGCGCCAGCACGGGGACTCCCGACTACGAGCAGTACTTC. This encodes CASTGTPDYEQYF.